This TCR beta chain was identified in a study of blood T cell repertoires in COVID-19. The CDR3 has 13 amino acids. Germline CDR1 reads KGHSH; CDR2 reads LQKENI. V was pared by 8 bases and J by 4 bases, with 7 bases of the junction left unmatched. Which cohort a participant joined came from the clinical history participants gave. This clone was seen a few times. Assay: immunoSEQ multiplex PCR; the TCRdb copy retains only in-frame clones and omits some. The sample lists more than 300,000 clones; roughly 90% were seen once. The sequencing sample was made of PBMCs or T cells enriched from blood (not recorded which). The sequence was obtained from a woman in her 30s who had recovered from COVID-19. The chain combines TRBV18 with TRBJ2-5, with 7 nucleotides matching TRBD2. The chain's CDR3 is CASQRPGGETQYF. CDR3 nucleotide sequence: TGTGCCAGCCAGAGACCGGGAGGAGAGACCCAGTACTTC. Full variable domain (missing parts from reference TRBV18 and TRBJ2-5): NAGVMQNPRHLVRRRGQEARLRCSPMKGHSHVYWYRQLPEEGLKFMVYLQKENIIDESGMPKERFSAEFPKEGPSILRIQQVVRGDSAAYFCASQRPGGETQYFGPGTRLLVL.